These 23 T cell receptor beta chains share one sample of origin, sequenced in a study of cytomegalovirus exposure and HLA in healthy donors. Generated by immunoSEQ multiplex PCR, the TCRdb table keeps only in-frame clones and is missing some. This table has fewer than 75,000 clones, 85% to 95% appearing once. What was sequenced was PBMCs. These receptors were collected from a man in his late teens or twenties in good health and CMV-seronegative.

The J gene is TRBJ2-3, the V gene TRBV28; 8 bases align to TRBD1. CDR3 size: 15 residues. Losses at the gene ends were 5 bases for V and 2 bases for J; bases not matched to a gene: 6. CDR1 MDHEN and CDR2 SYDVKM come from the germline V gene. The CDR3 region is CASSPGTGITDTQYF. The CDR3 DNA follows: TGTGCCAGCAGTCCCGGGACAGGAATCACAGATACGCAGTATTTT.

The chain joins TRBV21-1 to TRBJ1-1; TRBD1, the D gene given by the table, was not confirmed from the DNA. TRBV21-1 is a listed pseudogene. CDR3 length equals 14 residues. CDR3 in amino acids: CASTPGQGWAEAFF. CDR3 sequence (DNA): TGTGCCAGCACCCCGGGACAGGGATGGGCTGAAGCTTTCTTT.

This chain joins TRBV4-2 and TRBJ2-7; 7 bases are shared with TRBD2. The germline gives CDR1 LGHNA, CDR2 YNFKEQ. The CDR3 has 13 amino acids. J lost 6 bases, V lost 4 bases, and 6 bases had no gene match. The CDR3 DNA reads as TGTGCCAGCAGCCGAACTAGCGAACGCGAGCAGTACTTC. Translating gives CASSRTSEREQYF.

The rearrangement links TRBV2 to TRBJ1-1; perhaps TRBD1 as D (6 bases). The CDR3 spans 11 residues. Trimming took 5 bases from V and 8 from J, leaving 9 bases between them. Germline lookup yields CDR1 SNHLY and CDR2 FYNNEI. The chain's CDR3 is CASSWGREAFF. CDR3 in DNA: TGTGCCAGCAGTTGGGGGCGGGAAGCTTTCTTT.

A note on this clone: The junction differs from germline at one of its ends, possibly a read error. The gene calls are TRBV25-1 and TRBJ2-3; 10 bases are a match to TRBD2. The germline gives CDR1 MGHDK, CDR2 SYGVNS. The CDR3 sequence is 15 residues long. CDR3 sequence: CASSVVAGGTNTQYF. Written as DNA, the CDR3 is TGTGCCAGCAGTGTTGTAGCGGGGGGCACAAATACGCAGTATTTT.

The chain employs TRBV30 and TRBJ2-7, with 8 bases lining up with TRBD1. Trimming took 3 bases from V and 4 from J; bases not matched to a gene: 5. Germline assignment: CDR1 GTSNPN and CDR2 SVGIG (reference sequence). The CDR3 contains 13 residues. This CDR3 reads CAWSPGTGYEQYF. CDR3 in DNA: TGTGCCTGGAGCCCCGGGACAGGTTACGAGCAGTACTTC.

The chain links TRBV7-6 to TRBJ2-3; TRBD2 matches at 10 bases. The CDR3 length is 15 residues. J gave up 2 bases and V 5 bases, and 4 bases lay outside the gene matches. Looked up from germline, CDR1 is SGHVS and CDR2 is FNYEAQ. The CDR3 loop is CASSPSGGATDTQYF. The CDR3 bases are TGTGCCAGCAGCCCCAGCGGGGGGGCCACAGATACGCAGTATTTT.

The chain links TRBV28 to TRBJ2-2; D remains unclear. Trimming shortened V by 1 base and J by 4 bases, and 4 bases separated the two germline ends. Germline V gene sequence: CDR1 MDHEN, CDR2 SYDVKM. The CDR3 consists of 13 residues. Here the CDR3 DNA reads TGTGCCAGCAGTTTATCTCTCACCGGGGAGCTGTTTTTT. Encoded protein: CASSLSLTGELFF.

The rearrangement joins TRBV11-2 to TRBJ1-1; D not resolved. Germline CDR1 SGHAT, CDR2 FQNNGV. This CDR3 is 11 amino acids long. Trimming removed 6 bases from V and 1 base from J, with 3 bases in between. In DNA form, the CDR3 reads TGTGCCAGCAGGGCGAACACTGAAGCTTTCTTT. Its translation is CASRANTEAFF.

The chain combines TRBV4-1 with TRBJ2-2; D is perhaps TRBD2 (5 bases). V was trimmed by 8 bases and J by 4 bases, leaving 14 bases between them. CDR3 length equals 14 residues. Per germline, CDR1 MGHRA and CDR2 YSYEKL. The CDR3 DNA reads TGCGCCAGCCCTGAGGGCATTTGCACCGGGGAGCTGTTTTTT. This gives the protein CASPEGICTGELFF.

The chain carries TRBV19 and TRBJ2-7; the match to TRBD1 covers 7 bases. The junction had 4 bases not matched to a gene; V was cut back by 2 bases and J by 3 bases. CDR1 is LNHDA and CDR2 is SQIVND in the germline V gene (reference sequence). This CDR3 spans 14 amino acids. The CDR3 DNA reads TGTGCCAGTAGTATAAGGGGGCTTGGCTACGAGCAGTACTTC. This sequence encodes CASSIRGLGYEQYF.

This sequence joins TRBV29-1 and TRBJ1-5; tentatively, D is TRBD1 (6 bases). Per the germline V gene, CDR1 is SQVTM and CDR2 is ANQGSEA. There are 13 residues in the CDR3. V lost 7 bases to trimming and J lost 3 bases, with 13 bases between them. This chain's CDR3 is CSAGAADNQPQHF. The DNA for the CDR3 is TGCAGCGCAGGGGCGGCTGACAATCAGCCCCAGCATTTT.

This rearrangement joins TRBV6-6 to TRBJ2-5, with D perhaps TRBD2 (5 bases). This CDR3 spans 14 amino acids. V dropped 6 bases and J dropped 0 bases, with 11 bases sitting between them. Germline V gene sequence: CDR1 MNHNY, CDR2 SVGAGI (reference sequence). CDR3 nucleotide sequence: TGTGCCAGCAGCCTCGGACTGTACCAAGAGACCCAGTACTTC. As protein: CASSLGLYQETQYF.

The genes are TRBV10-3 and TRBJ2-7, with D possibly TRBD1 on 6 matching bases. Trimming left V 3 bases short and J 0 bases short, with 9 bases between. The germline CDR1 and CDR2 sequences are ENHRY and SYGVKD. CDR3 length: 14 amino acids. CDR3 residues: CAISDRGSSYEQYF. CDR3 nucleotides: TGTGCCATCAGTGACAGGGGTAGCTCCTACGAGCAGTACTTC.

The rearrangement uses TRBV18 and TRBJ2-1; perhaps TRBD1 as D (6 bases). Trimming pared 2 bases from V and 0 bases from J, leaving 8 bases between. Germline V gene data show CDR1 as KGHSH and CDR2 as LQKENI. The CDR3 extends over 15 amino acids. The CDR3 DNA sequence: TGTGCCAGCTCACCAGGGACACGCTCCTACAATGAGCAGTTCTTC. It specifies CASSPGTRSYNEQFF.

The rearrangement uses TRBV4-1 and TRBJ1-6; D is perhaps TRBD1 (5 bases). The V end lost 4 bases, the J end lost 9 bases, and 19 bases lay between the germline ends. CDR3 size: 16 residues. Per germline, CDR1 MGHRA and CDR2 YSYEKL. CDR3 in amino acids: CASSPLGVLVTSPLHF. The CDR3 DNA reads TGCGCCAGCAGCCCCCTAGGGGTACTTGTTACTTCACCCCTCCACTTT.

This clone was counted a single time. V is TRBV27 and J is TRBJ2-5; D call uncertain. The DNA end is more similar to TRBJ2-7, so the J call may be wrong. The germline CDR1 and CDR2 sequences are MNHEY and SMNVEV (reference sequence). CDR3 size: 11 residues. The CDR3 sequence: CASSSPYEQYF. The CDR3 region has the DNA TGTGCCAGCAGTTCTCCCTACGAGCAGTACTTC.

The chain carries TRBV19 and TRBJ1-4; TRBD1 matches 8 bases. Germline CDR1 LNHDA, CDR2 SQIVND (reference sequence). V shed 5 bases, J shed 0 bases, and the junction held 5 bases outside the gene matches. The CDR3 sequence is 16 residues long. CDR3 sequence: CASSGGQDATNEKLFF. The CDR3 DNA reads as TGTGCCAGTAGTGGGGGACAGGACGCAACTAATGAAAAACTGTTTTTT. Supplemented by reference TRBV19 and TRBJ1-4, the full variable domain reads DGGITQSPKYLFRKEGQNVTLSCEQNLNHDAMYWYRQDPGQGLRLIYYSQIVNDFQKGDIAEGYSVSREKKESFPLTVTSAQKNPTAFYLCASSGGQDATNEKLFFGSGTQLSVL.

The chain carries TRBV6-5 and TRBJ2-5; 7 positions match TRBD1. Unmatched junction bases numbered 2, after V lost 5 bases and J lost 2 bases. The CDR3 length is 13 residues. Germline CDR1 and CDR2: MNHEY and SVGAGI. The CDR3 region is CASSTGAQETQYF. The CDR3, as DNA: TGTGCCAGCAGTACAGGGGCACAAGAGACCCAGTACTTC.

The chain has TRBV6-4 and TRBJ1-4; D remains unclear. The CDR3 is 16 amino acids. Germline CDR1 MRHNA, CDR2 SNTAGT. The ends were cut back, 3 bases at V and 4 bases at J, with 15 bases in the middle. The DNA of the CDR3 is TGTGCCAGCAGTGAGAGACACCGCTTGGATAATGAAAAACTGTTTTTT. Protein: CASSERHRLDNEKLFF.

V and J are TRBV12-5 and TRBJ1-1; D unclear. The CDR3 runs to 14 residues. Germline lookup yields CDR1 LGHNT and CDR2 FRNRAP. Between the trimmed V and J ends, which lost 7 bases and 1 base, there was a span of 13 bases. CDR3 nucleotide sequence: TGTGCTAGTGTTCTGTTCTCCGGGAACACTGAAGCTTTCTTT. Translated, it gives CASVLFSGNTEAFF.

The chain recombines TRBV6-6 with TRBJ1-1; 9 bases are shared with TRBD1. Trimming took 4 bases from V and 4 from J; bases not matched to a gene: 4. CDR1 is MNHNY and CDR2 is SVGAGI in the germline V gene (reference sequence). The CDR3 loop spans 14 amino acids. CDR3 coding DNA: TGTGCCAGCAGTTCCCGGGACAGGGCCACTGAAGCTTTCTTT. Residues: CASSSRDRATEAFF.

The V call is TRBV7-9, the J call TRBJ2-2, with a possible D match to TRBD1 (5 bases). The germline V and J ends were trimmed by 4 bases and 5 bases, with 11 bases remaining between them. Germline-derived CDR1 and CDR2 are SEHNR and FQNEAQ (reference sequence). The CDR3 sequence is 14 residues long. CDR3 sequence reads: CASSSTTETGELFF. CDR3 nucleotides: TGTGCCAGCAGCTCCACGACAGAAACCGGGGAGCTGTTTTTT. Full variable domain (outside the CDR3, taken from reference TRBV7-9 and TRBJ2-2): DTGVSQNPRHKITKRGQNVTFRCDPISEHNRLYWYRQTLGQGPEFLTYFQNEAQLEKSRLLSDRFSAERPKGSFSTLEIQRTEQGDSAMYLCASSSTTETGELFFGEGSRLTVL.